This entry lists 21 T cell receptor beta chains sequenced from one sample in a study of technical replicates of blood from several donors. The protocol was immunoSEQ multiplex PCR, while the TCRdb copy is restricted to in-frame clones and leaves out a portion. The sample holds some 74,000 clones; 95% to 96% are singletons and the top ten take 0.2% to 0.3%. Sequencing was carried out using T cells isolated from PBMCs. The receptors stem from a human donor in good health.

The genes are TRBV5-1 and TRBJ2-7; D is uncertain. The CDR3 is made up of 13 amino acids. Between the trimmed V and J ends, which lost 4 bases and 3 bases, there was a span of 11 bases. CDR1 SGHRS and CDR2 YFSETQ come from the germline V gene. The CDR3 protein is CASSVSPVYEQYF. CDR3 sequence (DNA): TGCGCCAGCAGCGTGTCGCCGGTCTACGAGCAGTACTTC.

The chain carries TRBV7-3 and TRBJ2-5; TRBD2 might be the D (6 bases). Looked up from germline, CDR1 is SGHTA and CDR2 is FQGTGA. The CDR3 is 15 residues long. Trimming took 0 bases from V and 5 from J, leaving 13 bases between them. The CDR3 nucleotides read TGTGCCAGCAGCTTAACTGGGGGACTGGGGGAGACCCAGTACTTC. Its translation is CASSLTGGLGETQYF.

This clone occurred once. V usage is TRBV7-9 and J usage is TRBJ1-1; D not certain. Trimming took 2 bases from V and 10 from J, leaving 17 bases between them. Germline-derived CDR1 and CDR2 are SEHNR and FQNEAQ (reference sequence). There are 14 residues in the CDR3. The CDR3 here is CASSLMSIGMGAFF. CDR3 coding DNA: TGTGCCAGCAGCTTAATGAGTATCGGGATGGGAGCTTTCTTT.

The chain is built from TRBV28 and TRBJ1-5; D call uncertain. The germline V and J ends were trimmed by 4 bases and 4 bases, with 17 bases remaining between them. Germline CDR1 and CDR2: MDHEN and SYDVKM. CDR3 size: 16 residues. CDR3 amino acids: CASSSSTSGGNQPQHF. Here the CDR3 DNA reads TGTGCCAGCAGTTCCTCGACCTCGGGAGGTAATCAGCCCCAGCATTTT.

V is TRBV9 and J is TRBJ1-1; D might be TRBD1 (6 bases). V lost 3 bases and J 4 bases, leaving 13 bases between the germline ends. CDR1 is SGDLS, CDR2 YYNGEE, per germline. The CDR3 totals 14 residues. CDR3 nucleotides: TGTGCCAGCAGCGGGGGGGGGCGCTTCACTGAAGCTTTCTTT. The encoded protein is CASSGGGRFTEAFF.

The chain carries TRBV6-6 and TRBJ1-4, with 8 bases lining up with TRBD1. The CDR3 loop spans 15 amino acids. The V segment lost 4 bases and the J segment 8 bases; nucleotides outside the gene matches: 9. From germline, CDR1 is MNHNY and CDR2 SVGAGI (reference sequence). The CDR3 loop is CASSFDRGIGEKLFF. The CDR3 region has the DNA TGTGCCAGCAGTTTTGACAGGGGAATAGGGGAAAAACTGTTTTTT.

The J gene is TRBJ1-2, the V gene TRBV29-1; 9 bases fit TRBD1. The germline V gene encodes CDR1 SQVTM and CDR2 ANQGSEA. The CDR3 contains 17 residues. The V segment lost 4 bases and the J segment 4 bases; nucleotides outside the gene matches: 16. CDR3 residues: CSVADFRDRESFYGYTF. Written as DNA, the CDR3 is TGCAGCGTTGCAGATTTCCGGGACAGGGAGTCTTTCTATGGCTACACCTTC.

With respect to this clone: The identical CDR3 is also encoded by other nucleotide sequences in the sample. The rearrangement links TRBV9 to TRBJ1-1, with D possibly matching TRBD1 (5 bases). CDR1 and CDR2 (germline): SGDLS, YYNGEE. The V gene lost 3 bases and the J gene lost 7 bases, with 13 bases spanning the gap. The CDR3 has 13 residues. The CDR3 sequence: CASSARGVGEAFF. CDR3 coding DNA: TGTGCCAGCAGCGCAAGGGGTGTTGGTGAAGCTTTCTTT.

The rearrangement joins TRBV19 to TRBJ2-3; no firm D call. Looked up from germline, CDR1 is LNHDA and CDR2 is SQIVND (reference sequence). Trimming shortened V by 3 bases and J by 7 bases, and 5 bases separated the two germline ends. This CDR3 spans 11 amino acids. The CDR3 spells CASSIGHTQYF. CDR3 DNA: TGTGCCAGTAGTATTGGCCATACGCAGTATTTT.

Only one count was recorded for this clone. This rearrangement joins TRBV4-1 to TRBJ2-5; possibly TRBD2 for D (6 bases). CDR1 is MGHRA, CDR2 YSYEKL, per germline. The CDR3 extends over 13 amino acids. V lost 8 bases and J lost 5, with 15 bases in between. The CDR3 loop is CASGTAGRETQYF. The DNA for the CDR3 is TGCGCCAGCGGGACGGCGGGGAGGGAGACCCAGTACTTC.

This sequence joins TRBV19 and TRBJ2-7; D not certain. Germline V gene lookup returns CDR1 LNHDA and CDR2 SQIVND (reference sequence). V was cut by 3 bases and J by 3 bases, with 6 bases left in between. This CDR3 is 12 amino acids long. The CDR3 DNA is TGTGCCAGTAGTATTAACAGCTACGAGCAGTACTTC. Protein sequence: CASSINSYEQYF.

The rearrangement joins TRBV7-9 to TRBJ2-2; D uncertain. The V end was cut by 5 bases, the J end by 6 bases, with 19 bases between. This CDR3 is built from 16 residues. Germline CDR1 and CDR2: SEHNR and FQNEAQ (reference sequence). The CDR3 DNA sequence: TGTGCCAGCAGCCGAGTTAGTCCGGAGAGACCCGGGGAGCTGTTTTTT. This codes for CASSRVSPERPGELFF. Complete variable domain (other parts from reference TRBV7-9 and TRBJ2-2): DTGVSQNPRHKITKRGQNVTFRCDPISEHNRLYWYRQTLGQGPEFLTYFQNEAQLEKSRLLSDRFSAERPKGSFSTLEIQRTEQGDSAMYLCASSRVSPERPGELFFGEGSRLTVL.

The chain recombines TRBV4-1 with TRBJ1-2, with TRBD1 matching over 9 bases. Germline trimming cut 1 base from V and 6 bases from J; bases unmatched to any gene: 9. The CDR3 is made up of 16 amino acids. Germline V lookup: CDR1 MGHRA, CDR2 YSYEKL. The CDR3, as DNA: TGCGCCAGCAGCCAAGCTGGAGACAGGGGGGTGAATGGCTACACCTTC. Protein: CASSQAGDRGVNGYTF.

The V gene is TRBV10-3, the J gene TRBJ1-4; the match to TRBD1 covers 9 bases. Germline lookup yields CDR1 ENHRY and CDR2 SYGVKD. J gave up 4 bases and V 4 bases, and 7 bases lay outside the gene matches. The CDR3 has 16 amino acids. The CDR3 here is CAISAWGDRVNEKLFF. DNA of the CDR3: TGTGCCATCAGTGCCTGGGGGGACAGGGTTAATGAAAAACTGTTTTTT.

The chain uses TRBV19 and TRBJ1-2; D is undetermined. The germline V gene has CDR1 LNHDA and CDR2 SQIVND (reference sequence). The CDR3 is 14 amino acids. Trimming shortened V by 4 bases and J by 1 base, and 10 bases separated the two germline ends. CDR3 sequence: CASSTSPLNYGYTF. The CDR3 region has the DNA TGTGCCAGTAGTACCTCCCCCCTTAACTATGGCTACACCTTC.

This clone was counted between two and nine times. V gene TRBV18 combines with J gene TRBJ1-1; TRBD1 matches 7 bases. V shed 4 bases, J shed 0 bases, and the junction held 8 bases outside the gene matches. CDR1 and CDR2 (germline): KGHSH, LQKENI. The CDR3 consists of 16 residues. The CDR3 bases are TGTGCCAGCTCACTAGCCTCGACAGGGCTGAACACTGAAGCTTTCTTT. Its translation is CASSLASTGLNTEAFF.

J is TRBJ1-2 and V is TRBV25-1; possibly TRBD1 for D (5 bases). Germline values: CDR1 MGHDK, CDR2 SYGVNS. Trimming cost V 0 bases and J 6 bases, with 11 bases left between them. The CDR3 loop spans 14 amino acids. CDR3 residues: CASSEYSAGNGYTF. The CDR3 DNA is TGTGCCAGCAGTGAATATTCCGCAGGGAATGGCTACACCTTC.

V is TRBV19 and J is TRBJ2-3, with 7 bases fitting TRBD1. This CDR3 comprises 15 residues. Germline assignment: CDR1 LNHDA and CDR2 SQIVND (reference sequence). Trimming removed 3 bases from V and 0 bases from J; junction bases left unmatched: 3. CDR3 residues: CASSMGQLSTDTQYF. CDR3 coding DNA: TGTGCCAGTAGTATGGGACAGCTTAGCACAGATACGCAGTATTTT.

The rearrangement links TRBV7-3 to TRBJ2-5, with D possibly being TRBD1 (6 bases). V was cut by 3 bases and J by 3 bases, with 8 bases left in between. Per germline, CDR1 SGHTA and CDR2 FQGTGA. This CDR3 contains 13 residues. DNA of the CDR3: TGTGCCAGCAGCTTCGGACAGAAAGAGACCCAGTACTTC. Encoded protein: CASSFGQKETQYF. Full variable domain (outside the CDR3, taken from reference TRBV7-3 and TRBJ2-5): GAGVSQTPSNKVTEKGKYVELRCDPISGHTALYWYRQSLGQGPEFLIYFQGTGAADDSGLPNDRFFAVRPEGSVSTLKIQRTERGDSAVYLCASSFGQKETQYFGPGTRLLVL.

The chain joins TRBV19 to TRBJ2-3; 8 positions agree with TRBD1. Trimming removed 3 bases from V and 6 bases from J; junction bases left unmatched: 2. CDR1 is LNHDA and CDR2 is SQIVND in the germline V gene (reference sequence). This CDR3 spans 13 amino acids. In DNA, the CDR3 is TGTGCCAGTAGTATGGACAGGGCGGATACGCAGTATTTT. This encodes CASSMDRADTQYF.

The chain combines TRBV19 with TRBJ2-1, with 10 bases identical to TRBD1. The V gene end was trimmed by 7 bases and the J gene end by 8 bases; junction bases not matched to a gene: 11. The CDR3 loop spans 15 amino acids. Germline V gene sequence: CDR1 LNHDA, CDR2 SQIVND (reference sequence). For the CDR3, the DNA is TGTGCCAGTACCACCGGGACAGGGGTGGTTTATGAGCAGTTCTTC. Encoded protein: CASTTGTGVVYEQFF.